These 4 T cell receptor beta chains came from one sample sequenced in a study of T cell responses to AZD1222 COVID-19 vaccine. The method was immunoSEQ multiplex PCR; TCRdb's version includes in-frame clones alone and lacks a portion of them. The data hold some 170,000 clones, with about 87% observed a single time. Material: peripheral blood, obtained 28 days after the second dose of the MenACWY control vaccine. The receptors shown here come from an adult who received the MenACWY meningococcal vaccine as a control.

This chain connects TRBV6-1 to TRBJ1-4; 7 nucleotides align to TRBD1. Trimming cost V 6 bases and J 7 bases; bases outside gene matches: 5. CDR1 is MNHNS, CDR2 SASEGT, per germline. The CDR3 loop spans 13 amino acids. CDR3 DNA sequence: TGTGCCAGCAGAGACAGGGAGGGTGAAAAACTGTTTTTT. It encodes CASRDREGEKLFF.

This chain uses TRBV6-2 or TRBV6-3 with TRBJ2-3, with D perhaps matching TRBD2 (6 bases). Germline values: CDR1 MNHEY, CDR2 SVGEGT. CDR3 length: 15 amino acids. V lost 4 bases, J lost 4 bases, and 15 bases lay in between. Written as DNA, the CDR3 is TGTGCCAGCAGTTTTTCGACGGGAGCGGCAGATACGCAGTATTTT. Amino acid sequence: CASSFSTGAADTQYF.

CDR3 sequence reads: CASSSGLLAGSGETQYF. The DNA of the CDR3 is TGTGCCAGCAGCTCCGGGTTATTGGCCGGTAGTGGAGAGACCCAGTACTTC. The chain has TRBV7-9 and TRBJ2-5, with D unresolved. V was clipped by 4 bases and J by 4 bases, with 22 bases between them. The CDR3 covers 17 residues. Germline CDR1 SEHNR, CDR2 FQNEAQ (reference sequence). The full variable domain, rest sourced from reference TRBV7-9 and TRBJ2-5, is DTGVSQNPRHKITKRGQNVTFRCDPISEHNRLYWYRQTLGQGPEFLTYFQNEAQLEKSRLLSDRFSAERPKGSFSTLEIQRTEQGDSAMYLCASSSGLLAGSGETQYFGPGTRLLVL.

CDR3 bases: TGTGCCAGCACCAACGGGGACACACCGAACACTGAAGCTTTCTTT. Translated, it gives CASTNGDTPNTEAFF. This sequence joins TRBV2 and TRBJ1-1, with TRBD1 as a possible D gene (6 bases). V was clipped by 7 bases and J by 1 base, with 16 bases between them. Germline V gene sequence: CDR1 SNHLY, CDR2 FYNNEI. This CDR3 is 15 amino acids long.